The text below deals with one T cell receptor (beta chain). The sample belongs to a study of T cells in Graves' hyperthyroidism and ophthalmopathy. Trimming stripped 0 bases from V and 5 bases from J, with 16 bases between. The CDR3 length is 16 residues. Germline-derived CDR1 and CDR2 are DFQATT and SNEGSKA (reference sequence). TCR beta CDR3 region amplification was performed from RNA transcripts. The primer set for the first-round RT-PCR of the TCR CDR3 was HTBI. MiXCR, applied by TCRdb to the multiplex PCR reads, yields one record per CDR3 protein. The sample carries fewer than 600,000 distinct CDR3 sequences, 12% to 15% recorded once.

The sequenced sample was blood. This clonotype was sampled from a woman between 40 and 55 years old with Graves' hyperthyroidism. The gene calls are TRBV20-1 and TRBJ2-2, with D tentatively TRBD1 or TRBD2 (5 bases each). In nucleotides, the CDR3 is TGCAGTGCTAGAGAAACCGGGACCCGTGGTACCGGGGAGCTGTTTTTT. Protein: CSARETGTRGTGELFF.